The 10 T cell receptor beta chains below come from one sample, sequenced in a study of shared clonotypes between healthy human individuals. The naive CD8 subset, CD45RO-negative cells positively selected for CCR7, excluded terminally differentiated effector memory CD45RA+ cells. TCRdb's table, derived via immunoSEQ multiplex PCR, lists solely in-frame clones and lacks some. The sample consists of 2 million to 2.5 million clones, about 93% of them appearing once. The sequenced sample was naive CD8+ T cells from PBMCs. These TCRs come from a man aged 18-30 years in good health. Some clones in this sample may be carry-over from other donors' samples.

The CDR3 DNA is TGTGCCAGCTCTTCAGGACACCAATTCAATCAGCCCCAGCATTTT. Residues: CASSSGHQFNQPQHF. J is TRBJ1-5 and V is TRBV6-1; D possibly corresponds to TRBD1 (5 bases). V lost 8 bases and J 3 bases, leaving 17 bases between the germline ends. CDR1 is MNHNS, CDR2 SASEGT, per germline. This CDR3 contains 15 residues.

The chain couples TRBV29-1 to TRBJ2-7; D is undetermined. V was shortened by 4 bases and J by 1 base, with 8 bases between the two germline ends. This CDR3 region has 12 residues. Germline V gene sequence: CDR1 SQVTM, CDR2 ANQGSEA. The CDR3 DNA is TGCAGCGTTGTGGCAGAATCCTACGAGCAGTACTTC. It yields the protein CSVVAESYEQYF.

The table lists this clone with a count of one. The chain has TRBV4-1 and TRBJ1-2; 7 bases are shared with TRBD1. The CDR3 consists of 16 residues. Germline V gene data show CDR1 as MGHRA and CDR2 as YSYEKL. With V trimmed by 4 bases and J by 3 bases, 11 bases remained unmatched. CDR3 sequence reads: CASSPSRDSRHYGYTF. The DNA for the CDR3 is TGCGCCAGCAGCCCCAGCCGGGACAGCCGCCACTATGGCTACACCTTC.

This clone was recorded only once. The same CDR3 is also encoded by other DNA sequences in this sample. The chain recombines TRBV6-5 with TRBJ1-2, with D unclear. There are 13 residues in the CDR3. The V gene's germline CDR1 is MNHEY and CDR2 SVGAGI. Trimming cost V 2 bases and J 5 bases, with 9 bases left between them. In DNA form, the CDR3 reads TGTGCCAGCAGTTACAGGGTGGGGTATGGCTACACCTTC. Residues: CASSYRVGYGYTF.

V is TRBV7-2 and J is TRBJ2-1; the match to TRBD2 covers 11 bases. This CDR3 comprises 18 residues. V was pared by 1 base and J by 3 bases, with 8 bases of the junction left unmatched. CDR1 is SGHTA and CDR2 is FQGNSA in the germline V gene. The CDR3 here is CASSLDGLAGGGYNEQFF. The DNA of the CDR3 is TGTGCCAGCAGCTTAGACGGGCTAGCGGGAGGAGGCTACAATGAGCAGTTCTTC.

This clone was counted a few times. The chain combines TRBV6-6 with TRBJ1-5, with TRBD1 matching 8 bases. With 3 bases clipped from V and 10 bases from J, the junction kept 8 bases outside the gene matches. Germline CDR1 MNHNY, CDR2 SVGAGI (reference sequence). The CDR3 consists of 14 residues. In DNA form, the CDR3 reads TGTGCCAGCAGTTATGGTCCGACAGGGGATCCCCAGCATTTT. Translation gives CASSYGPTGDPQHF.

The chain is built from TRBV13 and TRBJ2-5, with 10 bases fitting TRBD1. CDR1 and CDR2 from the germline V gene are PRHDT and FYEKMQ (reference sequence). The J segment lost 0 bases and the V segment lost 4 bases, leaving 5 bases of the junction unmatched. This CDR3 comprises 16 residues. The CDR3 reads CASSSRGQGYQETQYF. In DNA, the CDR3 is TGTGCCAGCAGCTCCCGGGGACAGGGGTACCAAGAGACCCAGTACTTC.

The chain employs TRBV28 and TRBJ1-1, with 7 bases fitting TRBD1. J lost 0 bases, V lost 2 bases, and 6 bases had no gene match. The CDR3 has 16 residues. Germline V gene data show CDR1 as MDHEN and CDR2 as SYDVKM. CDR3: CASSLTGQLMNTEAFF. The CDR3 DNA reads as TGTGCCAGCAGTTTAACGGGACAGCTTATGAACACTGAAGCTTTCTTT. The whole variable domain, remainder taken from reference TRBV28 and TRBJ1-1, is DVKVTQSSRYLVKRTGEKVFLECVQDMDHENMFWYRQDPGLGLRLIYFSYDVKMKEKGDIPEGYSVSREKKERFSLILESASTNQTSMYLCASSLTGQLMNTEAFFGQGTRLTVV.

The chain combines TRBV7-9 with TRBJ2-3, with D tentatively TRBD2 (5 bases). CDR1 SEHNR and CDR2 FQNEAQ come from the germline V gene (reference sequence). CDR3 length: 15 amino acids. Trimming left V 8 bases short and J 2 bases short, with 17 bases between. The CDR3 DNA sequence: TGTGCCAGCCGGAGGTTAATGGGCCACACAGATACGCAGTATTTT. Translating gives CASRRLMGHTDTQYF.

The chain has TRBV10-3 and TRBJ2-7, with TRBD1 as a possible D gene (6 bases). The CDR3 totals 14 residues. Deletions cut 4 bases from V and 2 bases from J, with 12 bases between. CDR1 and CDR2 (germline): ENHRY, SYGVKD. The CDR3 sequence is CAISVWTDPYEQYF. The CDR3 nucleotides read TGTGCCATCAGTGTATGGACAGATCCCTACGAGCAGTACTTC.